This TCR beta chain was identified during a study of blood T cell repertoires in COVID-19 (dated by TCRdb to 2018 to 2021). Context from the whole study: The collaborator samples originated in the United States, Italy and Spain and spanned the acute and convalescent phases of COVID-19. Deeply sampled blood TCRbeta repertoires from subjects exposed to, actively infected with, or recovered from COVID-19 were included in the dataset. The prospective study material was composed of cDNA or gDNA derived from T cells, B-cell-depleted T cells, or PBMCs. The repertoires were released in a freely available public database meant as a resource for research on the immune response to SARS-CoV-2. A de-identified subject ID, COVID-19 status, age in years and sex were almost always included in the sample metadata. Where available, HLA class I and class II types were obtained from metadata supplied by the sample provider rather than from assay-based typing. Samples came from the ongoing ImmuneRACE study (first 160 participants) plus 1,254 subjects from 6 global collaborators. General conclusions and limits of the study: The amount of clinical and demographic metadata varied by source and participant and was provided uncurated.

As concerns this clone: The antigen it recognizes is unknown. No base-level quality is on record; no much larger clone is a single base apart.

The junction shows trimming of 5 bases on V and 7 bases on J, plus 18 bases between the germline ends. The germline V gene sets CDR1 to SGHVS and CDR2 to FNYEAQ. The CDR3 contains 15 residues, cysteine and phenylalanine counted. Only the CDR3 part of the read is kept: 45 bases, read in frame from the first base. TCRbeta CDR3 regions were amplified from genomic DNA using the immunoSEQ Assay, a bias-controlled multiplex PCR. Concerning the study's data processing: The number of nucleated cells in each sample was estimated from the amplification of reference gene primers within the assay. To quantify the absolute abundance of each unique TCRbeta CDR3 rearrangement, sequence reads were collapsed and filtered. For each sample, productive Simpson clonality was calculated as the square root of Simpson's diversity index across productive rearrangements. In its TCRdb copy, this immuneACCESS table keeps in-frame sequences only and misses some clones. Where compared with another copy, unresolved V genes explain less than half of these, and the others have no known cause. The DNA gave D and trimming, while V, J and clone size come from that table. Here the sample has approximately 400,000 clones; around 87% occur a single time. 1% to 1.5% of the sample is held by the ten biggest clonotypes.

Participants in the prospective study were enrolled through a virtual design, were aged 18 to 89 years, and lived in roughly 24 United States geographic areas. In the prospective study, participants were assigned to cohorts based on the clinical history participants reported in a screening survey and a study questionnaire. Recovered participants in ImmuneRACE Cohort 3 were defined by two consecutive negative NP/OP PCR tests, clearance by a healthcare professional, or resolution of symptoms. In the prospective study, whole blood, serum and a nasopharyngeal or oropharyngeal swab were collected from each participant by mobile phlebotomists. Participants in the prospective study had the option to provide additional blood draws and questionnaires over a 2-month period. Before DNA extraction, prospective study blood samples were shipped either frozen or at room temperature.

The rearrangement joined TRBV7-6 to TRBJ2-1, and the D gene may be TRBD1, 6 bases matching. The sequence was obtained from a man in his thirties or forties who had recovered from COVID-19. Material for sequencing was PBMCs or T cells enriched from blood (not recorded which). CDR3 region: CASSPFGGAENEQFF. The nucleotides read TGTGCCAGCAGCCCCTTTGGGGGCGCAGAAAATGAGCAGTTCTTC.